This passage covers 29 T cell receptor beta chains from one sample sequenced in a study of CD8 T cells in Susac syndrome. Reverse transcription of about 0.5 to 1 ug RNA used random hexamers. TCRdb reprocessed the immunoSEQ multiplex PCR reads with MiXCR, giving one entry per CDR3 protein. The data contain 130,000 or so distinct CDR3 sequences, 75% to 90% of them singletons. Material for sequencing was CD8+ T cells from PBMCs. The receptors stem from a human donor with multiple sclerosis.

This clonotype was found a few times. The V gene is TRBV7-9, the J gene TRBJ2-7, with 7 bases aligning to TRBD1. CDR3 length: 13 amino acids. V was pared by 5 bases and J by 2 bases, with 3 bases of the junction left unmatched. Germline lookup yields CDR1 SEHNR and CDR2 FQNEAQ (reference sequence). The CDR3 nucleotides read TGTGCCAGCAGCGGGGACAGCGCCTACGAGCAGTACTTC. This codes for CASSGDSAYEQYF.

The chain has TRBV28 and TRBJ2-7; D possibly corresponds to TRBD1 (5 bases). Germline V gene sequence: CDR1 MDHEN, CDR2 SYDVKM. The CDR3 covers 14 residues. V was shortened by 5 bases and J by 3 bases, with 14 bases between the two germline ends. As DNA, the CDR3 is TGTGCCAGCAGTGCGACAGTTACTATCTACGAGCAGTACTTC. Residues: CASSATVTIYEQYF.

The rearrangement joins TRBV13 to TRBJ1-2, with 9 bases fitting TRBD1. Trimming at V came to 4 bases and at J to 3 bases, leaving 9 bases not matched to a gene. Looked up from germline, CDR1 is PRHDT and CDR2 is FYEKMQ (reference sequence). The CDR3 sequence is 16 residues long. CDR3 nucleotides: TGTGCCAGCAGCTCACCGATGGGACAGGGAGACTATGGCTACACCTTC. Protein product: CASSSPMGQGDYGYTF.

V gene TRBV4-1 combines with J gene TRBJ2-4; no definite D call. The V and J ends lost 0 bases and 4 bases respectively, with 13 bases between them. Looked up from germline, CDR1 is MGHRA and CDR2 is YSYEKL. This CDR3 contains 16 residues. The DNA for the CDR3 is TGCGCCAGCAGCCAAGATAGGGCGAGTAGTAAAAACATTCAGTACTTC. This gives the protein CASSQDRASSKNIQYF.

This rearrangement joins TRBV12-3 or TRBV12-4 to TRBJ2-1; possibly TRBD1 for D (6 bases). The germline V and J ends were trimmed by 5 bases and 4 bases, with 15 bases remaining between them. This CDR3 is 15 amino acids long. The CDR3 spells CASSRGSGAYNEQFF. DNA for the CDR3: TGTGCCAGCAGTCGCGGGTCAGGGGCATACAATGAGCAGTTCTTC.

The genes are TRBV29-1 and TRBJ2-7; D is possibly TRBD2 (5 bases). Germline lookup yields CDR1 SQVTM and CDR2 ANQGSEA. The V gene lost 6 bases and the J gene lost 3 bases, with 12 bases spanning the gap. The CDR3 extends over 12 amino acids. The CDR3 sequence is CSVPGLHYEQYV. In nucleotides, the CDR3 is TGCAGCGTACCCGGACTCCACTACGAGCAGTACGTC.

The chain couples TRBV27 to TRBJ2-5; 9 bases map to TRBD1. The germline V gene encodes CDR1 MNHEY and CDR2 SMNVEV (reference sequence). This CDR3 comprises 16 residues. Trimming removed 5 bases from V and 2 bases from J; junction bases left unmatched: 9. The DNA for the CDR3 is TGTGCCAGCAGTACAGGGGGCGGCTATGTACAAGAGACCCAGTACTTC. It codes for CASSTGGGYVQETQYF.

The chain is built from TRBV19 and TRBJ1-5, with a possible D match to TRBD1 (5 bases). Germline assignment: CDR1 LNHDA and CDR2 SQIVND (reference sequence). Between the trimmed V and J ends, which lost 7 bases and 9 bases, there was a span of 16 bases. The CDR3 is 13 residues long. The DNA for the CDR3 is TGTGCCAGTACCGAGACAGCCTCCGGGCCCCAGCATTTT. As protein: CASTETASGPQHF.

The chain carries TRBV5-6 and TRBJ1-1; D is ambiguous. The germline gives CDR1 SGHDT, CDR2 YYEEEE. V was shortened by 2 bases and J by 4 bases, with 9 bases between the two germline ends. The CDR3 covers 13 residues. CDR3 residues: CASSLQRLTEAFF. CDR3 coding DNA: TGTGCCAGCAGCTTACAGCGACTCACTGAAGCTTTCTTT.

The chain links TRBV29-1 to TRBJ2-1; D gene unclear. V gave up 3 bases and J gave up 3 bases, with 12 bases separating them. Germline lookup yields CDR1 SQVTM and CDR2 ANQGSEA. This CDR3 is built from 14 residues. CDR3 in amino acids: CSVDGRVNYNEQFF. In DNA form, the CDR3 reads TGCAGCGTTGATGGACGGGTCAACTACAATGAGCAGTTCTTC.

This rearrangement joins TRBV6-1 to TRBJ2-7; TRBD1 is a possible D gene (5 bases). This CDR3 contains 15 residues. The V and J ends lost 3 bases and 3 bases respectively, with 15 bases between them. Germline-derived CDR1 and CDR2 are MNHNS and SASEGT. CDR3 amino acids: CASSDQGSGLYEQYV. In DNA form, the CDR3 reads TGTGCCAGCAGTGACCAGGGATCCGGCCTCTACGAGCAGTACGTC.

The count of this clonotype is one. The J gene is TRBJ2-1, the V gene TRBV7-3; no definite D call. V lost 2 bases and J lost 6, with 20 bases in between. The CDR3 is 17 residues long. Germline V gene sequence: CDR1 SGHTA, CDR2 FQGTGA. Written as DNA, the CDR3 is TGTGCCAGCAGCTTAGGGGTTGGCTCAGAGCCCCTCAATGAGCAGTTCTTC. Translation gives CASSLGVGSEPLNEQFF.

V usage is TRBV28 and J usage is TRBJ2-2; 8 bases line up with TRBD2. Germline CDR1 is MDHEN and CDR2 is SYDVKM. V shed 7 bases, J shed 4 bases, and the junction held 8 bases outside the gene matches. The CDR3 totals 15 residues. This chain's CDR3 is CASIQAGALTGELFF. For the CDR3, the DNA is TGTGCCAGCATCCAAGCGGGGGCACTCACCGGGGAGCTGTTTTTT.

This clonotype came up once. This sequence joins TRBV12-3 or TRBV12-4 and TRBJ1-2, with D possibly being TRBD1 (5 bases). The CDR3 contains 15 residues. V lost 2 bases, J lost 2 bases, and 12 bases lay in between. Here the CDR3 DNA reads TGTGCCAGCAGTTTACTCTTGACAGTCAACTATGGCTACACCTTC. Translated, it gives CASSLLLTVNYGYTF.

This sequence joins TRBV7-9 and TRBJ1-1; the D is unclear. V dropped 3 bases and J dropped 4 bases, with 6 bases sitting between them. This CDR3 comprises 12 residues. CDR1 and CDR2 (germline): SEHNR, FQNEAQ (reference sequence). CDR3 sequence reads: CASSFAFTEAFF. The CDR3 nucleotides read TGTGCCAGCAGCTTTGCCTTCACTGAAGCTTTCTTT.

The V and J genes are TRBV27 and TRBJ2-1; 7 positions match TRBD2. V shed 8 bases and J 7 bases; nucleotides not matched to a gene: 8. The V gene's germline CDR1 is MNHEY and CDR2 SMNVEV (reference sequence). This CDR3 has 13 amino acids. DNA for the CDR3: TGTGCCAGCCGGGACCTCGGGGGGAATGAGCAGTTCTTC. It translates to CASRDLGGNEQFF.

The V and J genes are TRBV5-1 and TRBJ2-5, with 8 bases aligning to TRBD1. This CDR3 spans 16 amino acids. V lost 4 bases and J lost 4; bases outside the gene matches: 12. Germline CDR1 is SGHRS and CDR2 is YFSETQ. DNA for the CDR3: TGCGCCAGCAGCCAGACGGCAGGGGGCATAGGAGAGACCCAGTACTTC. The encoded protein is CASSQTAGGIGETQYF.

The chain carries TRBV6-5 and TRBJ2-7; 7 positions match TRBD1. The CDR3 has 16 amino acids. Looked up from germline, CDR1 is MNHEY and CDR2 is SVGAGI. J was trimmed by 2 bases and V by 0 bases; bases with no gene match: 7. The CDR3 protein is CASSYSRGHRTYEQYF. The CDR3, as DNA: TGTGCCAGCAGTTACTCGAGGGGGCACCGAACCTACGAGCAGTACTTC.

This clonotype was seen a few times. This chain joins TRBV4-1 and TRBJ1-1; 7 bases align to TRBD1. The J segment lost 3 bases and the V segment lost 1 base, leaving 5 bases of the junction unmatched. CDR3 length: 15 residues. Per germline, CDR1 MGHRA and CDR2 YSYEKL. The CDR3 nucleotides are TGCGCCAGCAGCCAAGGGAGGGGGCGAGACACTGAAGCTTTCTTT. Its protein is CASSQGRGRDTEAFF.

The CDR3 is CASSIRDTEAFF. The CDR3 DNA sequence: TGTGCCAGTAGTATCCGGGACACTGAAGCTTTCTTT. This chain links TRBV19 with TRBJ1-1; D not certain. Germline assignment: CDR1 LNHDA and CDR2 SQIVND (reference sequence). This CDR3 has 12 amino acids. V dropped 3 bases and J dropped 3 bases, with 5 bases sitting between them.

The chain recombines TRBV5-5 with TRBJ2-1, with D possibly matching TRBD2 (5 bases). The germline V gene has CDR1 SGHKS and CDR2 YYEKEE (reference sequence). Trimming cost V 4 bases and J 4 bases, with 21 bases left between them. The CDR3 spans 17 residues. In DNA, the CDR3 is TGTGCCAGCAGCACGGGATCAAGAGGGTTGGTGTACAATGAGCAGTTCTTC. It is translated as CASSTGSRGLVYNEQFF.

CDR3 in amino acids: CASSPAGAYNEQFF. For the CDR3, the DNA is TGCGCCAGCAGCCCAGCGGGCGCCTACAATGAGCAGTTCTTC. The chain joins TRBV4-1 to TRBJ2-1, with a weak D call TRBD2 (6 bases). Germline assignment: CDR1 MGHRA and CDR2 YSYEKL. Trimming cost V 4 bases and J 2 bases, with 9 bases left between them. This CDR3 spans 14 amino acids.

The CDR3 DNA reads TGCAGTGCTAGAGATATTATAACCACCGGGGAGCTGTTTTTT. Its translation: CSARDIITTGELFF. The rearrangement uses TRBV20-1 and TRBJ2-2; D ambiguous. From germline, CDR1 is DFQATT and CDR2 SNEGSKA (reference sequence). The CDR3 runs 14 residues. Between the trimmed V and J ends, which lost 0 bases and 4 bases, there was a span of 9 bases.

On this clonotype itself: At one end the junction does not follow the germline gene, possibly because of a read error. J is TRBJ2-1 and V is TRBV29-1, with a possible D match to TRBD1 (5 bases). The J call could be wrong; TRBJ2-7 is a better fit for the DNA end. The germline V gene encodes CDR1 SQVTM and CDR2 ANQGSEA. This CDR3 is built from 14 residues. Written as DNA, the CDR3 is TGCAGCGTTGAATTGACAGACAATACCTATGAGCAGTACTTC. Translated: CSVELTDNTYEQYF.

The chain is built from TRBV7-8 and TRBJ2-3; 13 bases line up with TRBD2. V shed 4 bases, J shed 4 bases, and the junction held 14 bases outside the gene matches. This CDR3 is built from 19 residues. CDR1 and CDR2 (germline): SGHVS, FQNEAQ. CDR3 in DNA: TGTGCCAGCAGCTATCCCGGGACTAGCGGGGCCGCCGCGTCAGATACGCAGTATTTT. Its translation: CASSYPGTSGAAASDTQYF.

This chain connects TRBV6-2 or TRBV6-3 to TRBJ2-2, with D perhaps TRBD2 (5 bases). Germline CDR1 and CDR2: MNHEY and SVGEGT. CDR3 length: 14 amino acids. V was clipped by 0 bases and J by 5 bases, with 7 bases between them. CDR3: CASSYSRGTGELFF. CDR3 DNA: TGTGCCAGCAGTTACTCGAGAGGGACCGGGGAGCTGTTTTTT.

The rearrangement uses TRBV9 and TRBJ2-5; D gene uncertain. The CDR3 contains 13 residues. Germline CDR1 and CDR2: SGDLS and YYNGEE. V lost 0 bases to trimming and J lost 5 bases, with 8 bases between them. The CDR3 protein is CASSVEPPETQYF. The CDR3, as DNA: TGTGCCAGCAGCGTAGAACCCCCCGAGACCCAGTACTTC.

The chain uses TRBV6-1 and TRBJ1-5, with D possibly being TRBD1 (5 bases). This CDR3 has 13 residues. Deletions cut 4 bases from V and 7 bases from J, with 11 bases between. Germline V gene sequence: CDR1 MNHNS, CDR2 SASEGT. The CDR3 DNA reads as TGTGCCAGCAGTGGCAGGGAAAGGCAGCCCCAGCATTTT. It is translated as CASSGRERQPQHF.

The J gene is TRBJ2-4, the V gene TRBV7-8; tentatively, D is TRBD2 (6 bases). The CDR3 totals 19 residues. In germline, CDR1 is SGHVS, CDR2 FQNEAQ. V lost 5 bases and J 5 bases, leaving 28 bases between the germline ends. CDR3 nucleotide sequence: TGTGCCAGCAGCCCCTATAGCGCGGGACCCGTGGAACACCAAAACATTCAGTACTTC. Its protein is CASSPYSAGPVEHQNIQYF.